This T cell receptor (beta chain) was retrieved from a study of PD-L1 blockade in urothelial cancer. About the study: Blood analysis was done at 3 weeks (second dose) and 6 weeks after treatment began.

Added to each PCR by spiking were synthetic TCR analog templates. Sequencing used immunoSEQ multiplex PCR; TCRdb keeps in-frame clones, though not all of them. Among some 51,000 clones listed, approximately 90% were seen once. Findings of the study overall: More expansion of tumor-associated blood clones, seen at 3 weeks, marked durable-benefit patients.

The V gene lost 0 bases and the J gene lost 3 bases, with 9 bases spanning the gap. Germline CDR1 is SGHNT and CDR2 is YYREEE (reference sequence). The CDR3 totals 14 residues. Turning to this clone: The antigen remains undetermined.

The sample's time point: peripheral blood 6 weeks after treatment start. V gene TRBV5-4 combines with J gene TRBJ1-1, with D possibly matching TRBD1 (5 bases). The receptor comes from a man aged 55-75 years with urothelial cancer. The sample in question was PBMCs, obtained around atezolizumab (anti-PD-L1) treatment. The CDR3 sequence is CASSLAGGYTEAFF. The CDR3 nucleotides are TGTGCCAGCAGCTTGGCGGGGGGGTACACTGAAGCTTTCTTT.